This T cell receptor beta chain was recorded in a study of graft-versus-host responses after intestinal transplantation. Assay: immunoSEQ multiplex PCR; the TCRdb copy retains only in-frame clones and omits some. The sample lists 80,000 or so clones; roughly 90% were seen once. Trimming removed 3 bases at V and 0 bases at J, with 9 bases between. Germline CDR1 is SGHRS and CDR2 is YFSETQ. The CDR3 is 15 amino acids. Material: PBMCs, obtained 98 days after intestinal transplantation. V and J are TRBV5-1 and TRBJ2-2; D gene ambiguous. The clonotype comes from a human patient who received an intestinal transplant, so some T cells may come from the graft donor. CDR3 protein: CASSSPRTNTGELFF. CDR3 sequence (DNA): TGCGCCAGCAGCTCCCCTAGGACGAACACCGGGGAGCTGTTTTTT. Full variable domain (rest looked up from reference TRBV5-1 and TRBJ2-2): KAGVTQTPRYLIKTRGQQVTLSCSPISGHRSVSWYQQTPGQGLQFLFEYFSETQRNKGNFPGRFSGRQFSNSRSEMNVSTLELGDSALYLCASSSPRTNTGELFFGEGSRLTVL.